The next 22 T cell receptor beta chains were all read from a single sample in a study of T cells in women clearing cervical HPV infection. Libraries were prepared by immunoSEQ multiplex PCR; TCRdb keeps only in-frame clonotypes and omits some of them. The listing contains about 39,000 clones. Sequenced input: blood buffy coat. Source of these receptors: a woman aged 18-70 years with a cervical HPV16 infection that either progressed to CIN3+ or cleared (not recorded which).

Regarding this clone: The CDR3 end lies 3 residues beyond the end of the read and is filled in from the germline J gene. The chain employs TRBV7-9 and TRBJ1-5, with D maybe TRBD1 (6 bases). From germline, CDR1 is SEHNR and CDR2 FQNEAQ (reference sequence). With 3 bases removed from V and 7 bases from J, the gap between germline ends came to 10 bases. The CDR3 covers 13 residues. The CDR3 DNA, read in part, is TGTGCCAGCAGCTTGACAGGATACCAGCCC. It yields the protein CASSLTGYQP. The CDR3 reads in full as CASSLTGYQPQHF.

Comments on this clone: The sequence runs out 3 residues before the end of the CDR3; the remainder is reconstructed from the germline J gene. This chain connects TRBV29-1 to TRBJ2-7, with 9 bases that match TRBD1. V shed 5 bases, J shed 6 bases, and the junction held 11 bases outside the gene matches. This CDR3 has 14 residues. The germline V gene has CDR1 SQVTM and CDR2 ANQGSEA. CDR3 bases read: TGCAGCGTTACCAAAACAGGGGGCTGGTCCGAG. This encodes CSVTKTGGWSE. The CDR3 reads in full as CSVTKTGGWSEQYF.

As to this clone: The read finishes 3 residues shy of the CDR3 end, and the germline J gene is used to complete it. The chain combines TRBV2 with TRBJ2-2, with 8 bases identical to TRBD2. V lost 6 bases to trimming and J lost 4 bases; unmatched junction nucleotides: 7. Germline CDR1 SNHLY, CDR2 FYNNEI. This CDR3 is 15 amino acids long. The DNA read from the CDR3 is TGTGCCAGCAGGAACGGCGCGGGGGGCACCGGGGAG. Translation: CASRNGAGGTGE. The CDR3 as a whole reads CASRNGAGGTGELFF.

Details on this clone: Coverage ceases 3 residues before the CDR3 finishes, and the germline J gene fills in the end. V and J are TRBV2 and TRBJ1-6; the D gene is possibly TRBD1 (5 bases). CDR3 length: 14 amino acids. The V and J ends lost 2 bases and 7 bases respectively, with 9 bases between them. The germline V gene encodes CDR1 SNHLY and CDR2 FYNNEI. Incomplete CDR3 DNA: TGTGCCAGCAGTGAACAGGGATCCAATTCACCC. It encodes CASSEQGSNSP. The full CDR3 protein reads CASSEQGSNSPLHF.

As regards this clone: The read is 3 residues too short to cover the CDR3 end, so that end is filled in from the germline J gene. This chain connects TRBV20-1 to TRBJ2-1; 10 bases align to TRBD2. V was pared by 3 bases and J by 7 bases, with 6 bases of the junction left unmatched. The CDR3 is made up of 14 amino acids. The V gene's germline CDR1 is DFQATT and CDR2 SNEGSKA (reference sequence). The CDR3 sequence: CSASWGSGGNEQFF. The CDR3 DNA, read in part, is TGCAGTGCTAGTTGGGGTAGCGGGGGGAATGAG.

Details on this clone: The sequence runs out 3 residues before the end of the CDR3; the remainder is reconstructed from the germline J gene. The J gene is TRBJ1-4, the V gene TRBV7-3; D is unclear. Looked up from germline, CDR1 is SGHTA and CDR2 is FQGTGA. V gave up 5 bases and J gave up 8 bases, with 12 bases separating them. This CDR3 has 13 amino acids. The CDR3 sequence: CASSDSPGEKLFF. CDR3 DNA, as far as it was read: TGTGCCAGCAGCGATTCTCCCGGGGAAAAA. Supplemented by reference TRBV7-3 and TRBJ1-4, the full variable domain reads GAGVSQTPSNKVTEKGKYVELRCDPISGHTALYWYRQSLGQGPEFLIYFQGTGAADDSGLPNDRFFAVRPEGSVSTLKIQRTERGDSAVYLCASSDSPGEKLFFGSGTQLSVL.

In the case of this clone: The read is 3 residues too short to cover the CDR3 end, so that end is filled in from the germline J gene. V and J are TRBV7-2 and TRBJ1-2; no clear D gene. The CDR3 covers 15 residues. Germline-derived CDR1 and CDR2 are SGHTA and FQGNSA. The covered CDR3 bases are TGTGCCAGCAGCTACCAAGGACTGAACACAGATACC. It encodes CASSYQGLNTDT. The whole CDR3 region reads CASSYQGLNTDTYTF.

Regarding this clone: Coverage ceases 3 residues before the CDR3 finishes, and the germline J gene fills in the end. The rearrangement links TRBV7-9 to TRBJ1-5, with D perhaps TRBD1 (6 bases). The CDR3 covers 14 residues. Deletions cut 5 bases from V and 8 bases from J, with 16 bases between. Looked up from germline, CDR1 is SEHNR and CDR2 is FQNEAQ (reference sequence). The DNA read from the CDR3 is TGTGCCAGCAGCCGAGGACAGTCAGAAAAGCCC. It encodes CASSRGQSEKP. From start to end, the CDR3 is CASSRGQSEKPQHF.

CDR3 amino acids: CSVVPGQQETQYF. The sequenced part of the CDR3 DNA is TGCAGCGTTGTTCCGGGACAACAAGAGACC. This sequence joins TRBV29-1 and TRBJ2-5; tentatively, D is TRBD1 (6 bases). The read falls 3 residues short of the CDR3 end, and the missing part is taken from the germline J gene. Trimming took off 4 bases at V and 2 bases at J, with 11 bases between the two ends. This CDR3 is 13 amino acids long. Germline-derived CDR1 and CDR2 are SQVTM and ANQGSEA.

As regards this clone: The CDR3 end lies 3 residues beyond the end of the read and is filled in from the germline J gene. V is TRBV7-2 and J is TRBJ1-5; 7 bases map to TRBD1. The CDR3 is made up of 13 amino acids. CDR1 and CDR2 from the germline V gene are SGHTA and FQGNSA. The V segment lost 7 bases and the J segment 6 bases; nucleotides outside the gene matches: 6. CDR3 DNA, as far as it was read: TGTGCCAGCACTCCCGACAGGGTTCAGCCC. It codes for CASTPDRVQP. The full CDR3 protein reads CASTPDRVQPQHF. The complete variable domain, with remaining parts taken from reference TRBV7-2 and TRBJ1-5, reads GAGVSQSPSNKVTEKGKDVELRCDPISGHTALYWYRQSLGQGLEFLIYFQGNSAPDKSGLPSDRFSAERTGGSVSTLTIQRTQQEDSAVYLCASTPDRVQPQHFGDGTRLSIL.

Concerning this clone itself: The read finishes 3 residues shy of the CDR3 end, and the germline J gene is used to complete it. The V gene is TRBV28, the J gene TRBJ2-7, with TRBD2 matching over 8 bases. Germline assignment: CDR1 MDHEN and CDR2 SYDVKM. V lost 3 bases to trimming and J lost 5 bases; unmatched junction nucleotides: 6. The CDR3 runs 14 residues. CDR3 protein: CASSFGGSGNEQYF. The sequenced CDR3 bases are TGTGCCAGCAGTTTTGGCGGTAGCGGGAACGAG.

The CDR3 bases that were read are TGTGCCAGCAGTGAAAGGACAGGGGCCACCGGGACTGAA. Residues: CASSERTGATGTE. The full CDR3 sequence reads CASSERTGATGTEAFF. The genes are TRBV6-1 and TRBJ1-1; 9 bases align to TRBD1. From the germline J gene comes the end of the CDR3, since the read stops 3 residues before it. The V gene end was trimmed by 2 bases and the J gene end by 5 bases; junction bases not matched to a gene: 9. Per germline, CDR1 MNHNS and CDR2 SASEGT. CDR3 size: 16 residues.

The CDR3 loop reads CAISGTDRGPADTQYF. The part of the CDR3 DNA that was read is TGTGCCATCAGTGGAACCGACAGGGGGCCGGCAGATACG. This chain connects TRBV10-3 to TRBJ2-3; 10 bases line up with TRBD1. The read gets to within 3 residues of the CDR3 end, and the germline J gene fills in the rest. J was trimmed by 4 bases and V by 4 bases; bases with no gene match: 8. This CDR3 spans 16 amino acids. Germline V gene sequence: CDR1 ENHRY, CDR2 SYGVKD.

A remark on this clone: The read ends 3 residues before the CDR3 terminus; that terminus is restored from the germline J gene. The chain combines TRBV19 with TRBJ2-1, with 13 bases that match TRBD2. CDR3 length: 16 residues. The germline V gene encodes CDR1 LNHDA and CDR2 SQIVND (reference sequence). Trimming at V came to 4 bases and at J to 9 bases, leaving 9 bases not matched to a gene. The sequenced CDR3 bases are TGTGCCAGTAGTACGACTAGCGGGAGGCGTAAAGGTGAG. Translated, it gives CASSTTSGRRKGE. The full CDR3 is CASSTTSGRRKGEQFF.

As to this clone: The CDR3 goes on 3 residues after the read ends, and that part is filled in from the germline J gene. The chain carries TRBV5-6 and TRBJ2-4, with D possibly being TRBD2 (6 bases). The CDR3 is made up of 15 amino acids. Germline loops: CDR1 SGHDT, CDR2 YYEEEE. CDR3 loop: CASSTAGKAQETQYF. The CDR3 bases that were read are TGTGCCAGCAGCACGGCGGGAAAGGCGCAAGAGACT.

A remark on this clone: The DNA ends 3 residues before the CDR3 does, and the rest of the CDR3 is filled in from the germline J gene. The chain combines TRBV5-1 with TRBJ1-4, with D possibly TRBD1 on 5 matching bases. CDR1 is SGHRS, CDR2 YFSETQ, per germline. The CDR3 has 14 residues. V lost 4 bases and J 3 bases, leaving 10 bases between the germline ends. CDR3 protein: CASSPGGANEKLFF. The sequenced part of the CDR3 DNA is TGCGCCAGCAGCCCCGGGGGTGCTAATGAAAAA.

To note about this clone: The sequenced fragment ends 3 residues before the CDR3 boundary, so the rest is inferred from the germline J gene. The chain uses TRBV20-1 and TRBJ1-6; maybe TRBD1 (5 bases). Germline assignment: CDR1 DFQATT and CDR2 SNEGSKA (reference sequence). The CDR3 is 12 residues long. V lost 3 bases to trimming and J lost 9 bases, with 9 bases between them. The CDR3 here is CSARETGSPLHF. The CDR3 DNA, read in part, is TGCAGTGCTAGGGAAACAGGTTCACCC.

Turning to this clone: One end of the junction varies from germline; a read error may be responsible. The DNA ends 3 residues before the CDR3 does, and the rest of the CDR3 is filled in from the germline J gene. At the DNA level, this CDR3 is encoded by other sequences in the same sample as well. V and J are TRBV19 and TRBJ1-3, with 10 bases that match TRBD1. Germline V gene sequence: CDR1 LNHDA, CDR2 SQIVND (reference sequence). The CDR3 length is 17 residues. The CDR3: CASIDPPGQGSGNTIYF. Incomplete CDR3 DNA: TGTGCCAGTATCGATCCCCCGGGACAGGGGTCCGGAAACACT.

On this clone itself: The read halts 3 residues ahead of the CDR3 end, with the missing end drawn from the germline J gene. The rearrangement uses TRBV19 and TRBJ1-1; TRBD1 agrees at 7 bases. CDR1 and CDR2 (germline): LNHDA, SQIVND (reference sequence). J gave up 0 bases and V 6 bases, and 7 bases lay outside the gene matches. The CDR3 contains 15 residues. Partial CDR3 DNA: TGTGCCAGTAGACCAACCGGGACAGTGAACACTGAA. Protein sequence: CASRPTGTVNTE. The full CDR3 protein reads CASRPTGTVNTEAFF.

A remark on this clone: The CDR3 end falls 3 residues outside the read, so it is completed with the germline J gene. The V and J genes are TRBV6-1 and TRBJ2-3; D possibly corresponds to TRBD2 (5 bases). V gave up 2 bases and J gave up 6 bases, with 9 bases separating them. The CDR3 runs to 13 residues. The germline gives CDR1 MNHNS, CDR2 SASEGT. CDR3 sequence: CASSEQRGDTQYF. The sequenced part of the CDR3 DNA is TGTGCCAGCAGTGAACAAAGAGGGGATACG.

This clone is deemed medium-sized by its frequency. Coverage ceases 3 residues before the CDR3 finishes, and the germline J gene fills in the end. J is TRBJ1-5 and V is TRBV29-1, with D maybe TRBD1 (5 bases). Trimming shortened V by 7 bases and J by 3 bases, and 13 bases separated the two germline ends. Per the germline V gene, CDR1 is SQVTM and CDR2 is ANQGSEA. The CDR3 runs to 13 residues. CDR3 DNA (partial): TGCAGCGCGGGATCAGGGTTCAATCAGCCC. Translating it yields CSAGSGFNQP. From start to end, the CDR3 is CSAGSGFNQPQHF.

The CDR3 sequence: CASSRTGTLSEAFF. CDR3 DNA, as far as it was read: TGTGCCAGTAGTAGGACAGGGACGCTCTCTGAA. The genes are TRBV19 and TRBJ1-1, with 8 bases identical to TRBD1. The read ends 3 residues before the CDR3 terminus; that terminus is restored from the germline J gene. The CDR3 is 14 residues long. From germline, CDR1 is LNHDA and CDR2 SQIVND (reference sequence). Trimming at V came to 4 bases and at J to 6 bases, leaving 7 bases not matched to a gene.